The next 8 T cell receptor beta chains were all read from a single sample in a study of early T cells in non-severe SARS-CoV-2 infection. TCRdb reprocessed the 5' RACE reads via MiXCR and lists one record per CDR3 protein. Found here are approximately 66,000 distinct CDR3 sequences, 13% of them singletons; the top ten hold 4% to 6%. The specimen sequenced was whole blood. The receptors derive from an adult who was a healthcare worker with PCR-confirmed SARS-CoV-2 infection or an uninfected control (not recorded which).

Only a few counts were recorded for this clonotype. This rearrangement joins TRBV7-9 to TRBJ2-3; D assignment may be TRBD1 or TRBD2 (6 bases each). Between the trimmed V and J ends, which lost 5 bases and 4 bases, there was a span of 13 bases. CDR1 and CDR2 from the germline V gene are SEHNR and FQNEAQ (reference sequence). This CDR3 is 14 amino acids long. For the CDR3, the DNA is TGTGCCAGCAGCACACAGGGAGGCGCAGATACGCAGTATTTT. Translating it yields CASSTQGGADTQYF.

The chain couples TRBV7-8 to TRBJ2-7; TRBD2 matches at 7 bases. Losses at the gene ends were 4 bases for V and 4 bases for J; bases not matched to a gene: 10. Germline CDR1 and CDR2: SGHVS and FQNEAQ. This CDR3 comprises 15 residues. The CDR3 DNA is TGTGCCAGCAGCTCTGACGGGAGGACGTCTTACGAGCAGTACTTC. Translation: CASSSDGRTSYEQYF.

This clonotype was observed once. The V and J genes are TRBV14 and TRBJ1-1; D unresolved. This CDR3 spans 15 amino acids. Germline V gene sequence: CDR1 SGHDN, CDR2 FVKESK. The V gene lost 4 bases and the J gene lost 5 bases, with 17 bases spanning the gap. The CDR3, as DNA: TGTGCCAGCAGCCCCTGGGGAGGGCTGGGGACTGAAGCTTTCTTT. Protein product: CASSPWGGLGTEAFF.

This chain connects TRBV5-1 to TRBJ1-1; D is uncertain. Deletions cut 2 bases from V and 2 bases from J, with 13 bases between. Germline lookup yields CDR1 SGHRS and CDR2 YFSETQ. The CDR3 runs to 15 residues. The CDR3 is CASSFYGGTNTEAFF. CDR3 DNA sequence: TGCGCCAGCAGCTTCTACGGCGGAACCAACACTGAAGCTTTCTTT.

This clonotype was detected ten times or more. The rearrangement uses TRBV14 and TRBJ1-2; 9 bases agree with TRBD1. CDR1 is SGHDN and CDR2 is FVKESK in the germline V gene. The CDR3 is made up of 15 amino acids. V was pared by 1 base and J by 8 bases, with 8 bases of the junction left unmatched. CDR3 nucleotide sequence: TGTGCCAGCAGCCAAGCCGGGACAGGGATGGGAGGCTACACCTTC. Translating gives CASSQAGTGMGGYTF.

This chain uses TRBV10-3 with TRBJ1-1; no reliable D call. This CDR3 has 15 amino acids. V gave up 6 bases and J gave up 0 bases, with 14 bases separating them. CDR1 ENHRY and CDR2 SYGVKD come from the germline V gene. The CDR3 DNA follows: TGTGCCATCAGCAGAATGGGGAACATGAACACTGAAGCTTTCTTT. It is translated as CAISRMGNMNTEAFF.

At least ten counts were recorded for this clonotype. The gene calls are TRBV7-9 and TRBJ2-5; perhaps TRBD2 as D (7 bases). CDR1 is SEHNR and CDR2 is FQNEAQ in the germline V gene (reference sequence). CDR3 length: 15 residues. V gave up 0 bases and J gave up 5 bases, with 13 bases separating them. For the CDR3, the DNA is TGTGCCAGCAGCTTAGCGACGGGGGGCGTGGAGACCCAGTACTTC. Amino acid sequence: CASSLATGGVETQYF.

The V gene is TRBV19, the J gene TRBJ1-5, with 10 positions matching TRBD1. With V trimmed by 3 bases and J by 1 base, 3 bases remained unmatched. The CDR3 spans 16 residues. Germline CDR1 and CDR2: LNHDA and SQIVND (reference sequence). The chain's CDR3 is CASSMGTGASNQPQHF. The CDR3 DNA follows: TGTGCCAGTAGTATGGGGACAGGGGCGAGCAATCAGCCCCAGCATTTT.